This passage covers 7 T cell receptor beta chains from one sample sequenced in a study of Graves' ophthalmopathy and Graves' hyperthyroidism. Amplification of the TCR beta CDR3 regions used RNA transcripts (as template). An initial RT-PCR round employing HTBI primers preceded a second-round multiplex PCR. MiXCR, applied by TCRdb to the multiplex PCR reads, yields one record per CDR3 protein. The table shows about 500,000 distinct CDR3 sequences, with approximately 35% occurring only once. Sequencing used peripheral blood or thyroid tissue (not recorded which). Receptor source: an adult man with Graves' hyperthyroidism.

This clonotype was seen many times. This chain uses TRBV20-1 with TRBJ1-5; 7 bases fit TRBD1. Germline CDR1 reads DFQATT; CDR2 reads SNEGSKA (reference sequence). V shed 6 bases and J 0 bases; nucleotides not matched to a gene: 17. The CDR3 is 18 residues long. The CDR3 sequence is CSATAGQRRGYSNQPQHF. The CDR3 DNA reads as TGCAGTGCCACGGCGGGCCAGCGCAGGGGGTATAGCAATCAGCCCCAGCATTTT.

This clonotype was found a few times. The CDR3 coding sequence is TGTGCCACCAGCAGCTGGGGCAGACAATACGAGCAGTACTTC. Translation: CATSSWGRQYEQYF. This chain connects TRBV15 to TRBJ2-7, with D perhaps matching TRBD1 (5 bases). The CDR3 runs 14 residues. V dropped 3 bases and J dropped 4 bases, with 13 bases sitting between them. Germline loops: CDR1 LNHNV, CDR2 YYDKDF (reference sequence).

The table lists this clonotype with many counts. The V call is TRBV12-3 or TRBV12-4, the J call TRBJ1-5; the D is unclear. Trimming removed 7 bases from V and 0 bases from J, with 10 bases in between. The CDR3 extends over 14 amino acids. The CDR3 sequence is CASTHSNSNQPQHF. CDR3 nucleotide sequence: TGTGCCAGCACCCACAGCAATAGCAATCAGCCCCAGCATTTT.

This clonotype was counted only a few times. This chain links TRBV28 with TRBJ2-7, with TRBD2 matching 11 bases. Germline loops: CDR1 MDHEN, CDR2 SYDVKM. The length of the CDR3 is 14 residues. Trimming took 5 bases from V and 4 from J; bases not matched to a gene: 4. CDR3 sequence (DNA): TGTGCCAGCAGTCCAAGACTAGCGGGGTACGAGCAGTACTTC. Translation: CASSPRLAGYEQYF. The full variable domain, with the rest looked up from reference TRBV28 and TRBJ2-7, is DVKVTQSSRYLVKRTGEKVFLECVQDMDHENMFWYRQDPGLGLRLIYFSYDVKMKEKGDIPEGYSVSREKKERFSLILESASTNQTSMYLCASSPRLAGYEQYFGPGTRLTVT.

The chain joins TRBV7-2 to TRBJ1-4, with 8 positions matching TRBD1. The V gene end was trimmed by 5 bases and the J gene end by 0 bases; junction bases not matched to a gene: 8. Germline V lookup: CDR1 SGHTA, CDR2 FQGNSA. The CDR3 covers 17 residues. CDR3 sequence: CASSPGQGPTTNEKLFF. In DNA, the CDR3 is TGTGCCAGCAGCCCAGGACAGGGCCCAACAACTAATGAAAAACTGTTTTTT.

This clonotype was detected many times. The chain joins TRBV10-3 to TRBJ2-7; D might be TRBD1 (5 bases). The V gene's germline CDR1 is ENHRY and CDR2 SYGVKD. V was trimmed by 6 bases and J by 2 bases, leaving 11 bases between them. The CDR3 runs 13 residues. CDR3 sequence (DNA): TGTGCCATCAGGACAGAACATACCTACGAGCAGTACTTC. Its translation is CAIRTEHTYEQYF.

Regarding this clonotype: A clone one base away is much larger, so this may be a read error. The V and J genes are TRBV7-2 and TRBJ2-7; 8 positions agree with TRBD2. CDR1 is SGHTA, CDR2 FQGNSA, per germline. The length of the CDR3 is 15 residues. The chain's CDR3 is CASSFSSGLSYKQYF. CDR3 coding DNA: TGTGCCAGCAGCTTTTCTAGCGGGTTATCCTACAAGCAGTACTTC.